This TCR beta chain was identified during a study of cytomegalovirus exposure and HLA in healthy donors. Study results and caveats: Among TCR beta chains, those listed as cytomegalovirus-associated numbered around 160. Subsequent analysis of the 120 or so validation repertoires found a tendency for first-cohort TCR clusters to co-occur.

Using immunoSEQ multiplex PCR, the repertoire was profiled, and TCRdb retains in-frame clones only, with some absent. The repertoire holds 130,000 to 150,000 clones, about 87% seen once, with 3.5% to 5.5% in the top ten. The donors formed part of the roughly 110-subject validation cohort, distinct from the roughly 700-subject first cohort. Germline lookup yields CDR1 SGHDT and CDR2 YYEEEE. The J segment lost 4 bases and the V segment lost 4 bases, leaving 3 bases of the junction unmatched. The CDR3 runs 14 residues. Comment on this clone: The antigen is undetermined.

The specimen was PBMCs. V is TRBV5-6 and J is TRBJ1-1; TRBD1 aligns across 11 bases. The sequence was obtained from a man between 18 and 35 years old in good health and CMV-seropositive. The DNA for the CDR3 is TGTGCCAGCAGCCGGGACAGGGGGGTCACTGAAGCTTTCTTT. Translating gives CASSRDRGVTEAFF.